The rows below give T cell receptor beta chains drawn from one sample of a study of CD8 T cells in ankylosing spondylitis. TCRdb processed the 5' RACE reads anew with MiXCR; each CDR3 protein has one entry. The sample contains fewer than 750,000 distinct CDR3 sequences, roughly 20% of which appear only once. The material sequenced was blood, either unsorted or a sorted T cell fraction (not recorded which). These receptors came from a male donor with ankylosing spondylitis. Each CDR3 is given with its conserved first and last residue. A D gene is named only where the DNA matches it firmly. Clone size is not always given. Where it is, it says once, few, many or a class for expanded clones.

D gene	J gene	clone size	V gene	CDR3 protein	CDR3 DNA
-	TRBJ2-7	few	TRBV5-1	CASSLFMGQATYEQYF	TGCGCCAGCAGCTTGTTTATGGGGCAGGCTACCTACGAGCAGTACTTC
-	TRBJ2-4	-	TRBV19	CASSRTGPRQNIQYF	TGTGCCAGTAGTCGTACCGGGCCCCGGCAAAACATTCAGTACTTC
TRBD1	TRBJ1-4	-	TRBV9	CASAKTGPDEKLFF	TGTGCCAGCGCTAAGACAGGGCCTGATGAAAAACTGTTTTTT
-	TRBJ2-1	-	TRBV28	CASSLGGSAGNEQFF	TGTGCCAGCAGTCTAGGGGGCAGTGCGGGAAATGAGCAGTTCTTC
-	TRBJ2-2	many	TRBV12-3/TRBV12-4	CASSLDVGELFF	TGTGCCAGCAGTTTAGATGTCGGGGAGCTGTTTTTT
-	TRBJ1-6	-	TRBV5-1	CASRGEGAYNSPLHF	TGCGCCAGCAGGGGAGAGGGGGCCTATAATTCACCCCTCCACTTT
TRBD2	TRBJ2-1	once	TRBV2	CASDSGMSSYNEQFF	TGTGCCAGCGATAGCGGGATGAGCTCCTACAATGAGCAGTTCTTC
-	TRBJ2-7	-	TRBV11-2	CASTIRGGGGHEQYF	TGTGCCAGCACTATTAGGGGAGGGGGCGGCCACGAGCAGTACTTC
-	TRBJ2-2	-	TRBV7-8	CASSRRTGLELFF	TGTGCCAGCAGCCGTAGAACGGGCCTGGAGCTGTTTTTT
TRBD1	TRBJ2-4	many	TRBV4-3	CASSEGQGENIQYF	TGCGCCAGCAGCGAGGGACAGGGGGAAAACATTCAGTACTTC
-	TRBJ2-3	few	TRBV11-2	CASSLDGATADTQYF	TGTGCCAGCAGCTTAGATGGGGCGACAGCAGATACGCAGTATTTT
-	TRBJ2-3	-	TRBV24-1	CATSVGDVTDTQYF	TGTGCCACCAGTGTTGGGGACGTCACAGATACGCAGTATTTT
-	TRBJ2-4	-	TRBV7-9	CASSLASGESNIQYF	TGTGCCAGCAGCTTAGCTTCGGGGGAGAGTAACATTCAGTACTTC
-	TRBJ1-3	-	TRBV7-9	CASSFLVGAGNTIYF	TGTGCCAGCAGCTTTTTAGTGGGGGCTGGAAACACCATATATTTT
TRBD1	TRBJ2-1	few	TRBV12-3/TRBV12-4	CASSWVTGIGNEQFF	TGTGCCAGCAGTTGGGTGACAGGGATAGGTAATGAGCAGTTCTTC
-	TRBJ2-1	-	TRBV20-1	CSARDRRSGNEQFF	TGCAGTGCTAGAGATCGACGGAGCGGGAATGAGCAGTTCTTC
TRBD2	TRBJ2-2	few	TRBV11-2	CASSWREGNTGELFF	TGTGCCAGCAGCTGGCGGGAGGGGAACACCGGGGAGCTGTTTTTT
-	TRBJ1-5	few	TRBV5-1	CASASGGNQPQHF	TGCGCCAGCGCCAGTGGGGGGAATCAGCCCCAGCATTTT
-	TRBJ1-2	many	TRBV6-6	CASSLGEGGYTF	TGTGCCAGCAGTCTGGGAGAGGGAGGCTACACCTTC
TRBD2	TRBJ2-7	many	TRBV12-3/TRBV12-4	CASSFKSGRAHEQYF	TGTGCCAGCAGTTTTAAAAGCGGGAGGGCCCACGAGCAGTACTTC
-	TRBJ2-3	-	TRBV6-5	CASSYSLAVRNTDTQYF	TGTGCCAGCAGTTACTCTCTCGCGGTTCGGAACACAGATACGCAGTATTTT
-	TRBJ2-1	-	TRBV27	CASSHPPGEQFF	TGTGCCAGCAGTCACCCCCCGGGTGAGCAGTTCTTC
TRBD1	TRBJ1-1	few	TRBV4-1	CASSLSWTGVTEAFF	TGCGCCAGCAGCCTTTCCTGGACAGGGGTGACTGAAGCTTTCTTT
TRBD2	TRBJ2-3	few	TRBV12-3/TRBV12-4	CASSSPVAGGRRGTQYF	TGTGCCAGCAGTTCACCCGTAGCGGGAGGGAGGAGAGGGACGCAGTATTTT
-	TRBJ1-2	-	TRBV7-2	CASSLARSNYGYTF	TGTGCCAGCAGCTTAGCGAGGTCTAACTATGGCTACACCTTC
-	TRBJ2-2	few	TRBV29-1	CSVEEGKSNTGELFF	TGCAGCGTTGAAGAAGGGAAATCGAACACCGGGGAGCTGTTTTTT
-	TRBJ2-1	-	TRBV4-3	CASSPSPGGASYNEQFF	TGCGCCAGCAGCCCTTCCCCCGGGGGCGCCTCCTACAATGAGCAGTTCTTC
-	TRBJ2-4	-	TRBV28	CASIEALTSKNIQYF	TGTGCCAGCATCGAAGCTCTTACCTCCAAAAACATTCAGTACTTC
TRBD2	TRBJ2-3	-	TRBV5-1	CASSLGGLARSTDTQYF	TGCGCCAGCAGCCTCGGGGGACTAGCGCGAAGCACAGATACGCAGTATTTT
-	TRBJ2-6	few	TRBV7-2	CASSSTTSSGANVLTF	TGTGCCAGCAGCTCAACCACCAGCTCTGGGGCCAACGTCCTGACTTTC